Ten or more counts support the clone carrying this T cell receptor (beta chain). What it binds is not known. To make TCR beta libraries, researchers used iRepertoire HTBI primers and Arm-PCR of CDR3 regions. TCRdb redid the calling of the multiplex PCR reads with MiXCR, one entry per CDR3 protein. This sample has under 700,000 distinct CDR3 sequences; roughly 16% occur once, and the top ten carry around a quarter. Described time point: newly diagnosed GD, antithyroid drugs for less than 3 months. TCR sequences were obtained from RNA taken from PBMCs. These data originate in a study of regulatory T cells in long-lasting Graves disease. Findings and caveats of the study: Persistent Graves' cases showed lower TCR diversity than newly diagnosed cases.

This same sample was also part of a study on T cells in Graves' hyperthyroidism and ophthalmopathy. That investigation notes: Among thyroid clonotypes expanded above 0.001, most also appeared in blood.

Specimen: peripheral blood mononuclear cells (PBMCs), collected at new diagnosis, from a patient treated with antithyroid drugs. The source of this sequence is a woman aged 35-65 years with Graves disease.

CDR3 protein: CSARRVDTVYNSPLHF. The CDR3 DNA reads TGCAGTGCTAGGAGGGTAGACACCGTTTATAATTCACCCCTCCACTTT. V is TRBV20-1 and J is TRBJ1-6; D remains unclear. V dropped 3 bases and J dropped 4 bases, with 16 bases sitting between them. Germline-derived CDR1 and CDR2 are DFQATT and SNEGSKA (reference sequence). This CDR3 region has 16 residues.